This T cell receptor (beta chain) was sequenced in a study of control samples from healthy donors and cancer patients. Using immunoSEQ multiplex PCR, the repertoire was profiled, and TCRdb retains in-frame clones only, with some absent. Counted here are over 100,000 clones, 75% to 95% occurring once; the ten biggest clones make up 2% to 3%. The V and J ends lost 3 bases and 7 bases respectively, with 21 bases between them. The CDR3 is 17 residues long. CDR1 and CDR2 from the germline V gene are SNHLY and FYNNEI. The sequenced sample was blood. V is TRBV2 and J is TRBJ1-4; D possibly corresponds to TRBD1 (5 bases). The receptor was isolated from a middle-aged man in good health. Written as DNA, the CDR3 is TGTGCCAGCAGTGAGGCGGCTCAGGGCTTGGAGAGTGAAAAACTGTTTTTT. Translating gives CASSEAAQGLESEKLFF.